The present entry profiles one TCR beta chain with its context. Antigen specificity is unknown. This sample was taken from a study of T cell responses to AZD1222 COVID-19 vaccine. The overall study: Researchers grouped second doses given at about 4 or about 12 weeks into one pool.

Germline CDR1 reads LGHNA; CDR2 reads YNFKEQ. Trimming pared 3 bases from V and 4 bases from J, leaving 27 bases between. The CDR3 spans 19 residues. Sequenced by immunoSEQ multiplex PCR; TCRdb stores in-frame clones only, minus some. The sample contains roughly 160,000 clones, 90% to 95% of which appear only once. Study-wide results and limits: Rises in breadth and depth of Spike-specific TCRs came after two AZD1222 doses. There were vaccine-associated CD4 TCRs across spike, dominant at 160-218 and 743-854. White British people made up most donors, females outnumbered males, and clonal diversity was possibly underestimated.

The starting material was peripheral blood, obtained on day 0 of AZD1222 vaccination. V and J are TRBV4-2 and TRBJ2-5; D may be TRBD1 (6 bases). The sequence was obtained from an adult in good health. CDR3: CASSQGTTRAATGRETQYF. The DNA of the CDR3 is TGTGCCAGCAGCCAGGGGACAACCCGGGCCGCAACCGGACGAGAGACCCAGTACTTC.